The rows below give T cell receptor beta chains drawn from one sample of a study of ipilimumab plus nivolumab after autologous stem cell transplantation. Clones were read by immunoSEQ multiplex PCR, and TCRdb kept only the in-frame ones, dropping some. The sample includes about 47,000 clones, roughly 90% of them seen just once. Sequenced material: PBMCs, taken in a trial of ipilimumab plus nivolumab as post-transplant consolidation. The receptors derive from a male donor with multiple myeloma. CDR3s include the opening cysteine and the closing phenylalanine or tryptophan. D genes are given only for firm matches. The size entry is marked missing in some rows and otherwise reads once, few, many or a size class.

J gene: TRBJ2-2
clone size: NA
V gene: TRBV5-1
D gene: NA
CDR3 DNA: TGCGCCAGCAGCTTGGATCGGGGAAACACCGGGGAGCTGTTTTTT
CDR3 protein: CASSLDRGNTGELFF

J gene: TRBJ2-3
clone size: NA
V gene: TRBV5-5
D gene: NA
CDR3 DNA: TGTGCCAGCAGCTTGGAGGGGGCTAGCGGTTTCACAGATACGCAGTATTTT
CDR3 protein: CASSLEGASGFTDTQYF

J gene: TRBJ1-3
clone size: NA
V gene: TRBV18
D gene: TRBD1
CDR3 DNA: TGTGCCAGCTCACCACCGGGGACAGGGGTAGAAGACACCATATATTTT
CDR3 protein: CASSPPGTGVEDTIYF

J gene: TRBJ1-3
clone size: NA
V gene: TRBV28
D gene: NA
CDR3 DNA: TGTGCCAGCAGTCCTTATCCGGGAAACACCATATATTTT
CDR3 protein: CASSPYPGNTIYF

J gene: TRBJ2-7
clone size: NA
V gene: TRBV19
D gene: TRBD2
CDR3 DNA: TGTGCCAGTAGTATTAGCGGGGCCTACGAGCAGTACTTC
CDR3 protein: CASSISGAYEQYF

J gene: TRBJ2-1
clone size: once
V gene: TRBV7-8
D gene: TRBD2
CDR3 DNA: TGTGCCAGCACCCACCCCTTGGGGCTAGCGGGGGGCGGTACCCCCTACAATGAGCAGTTCTTC
CDR3 protein: CASTHPLGLAGGGTPYNEQFF

J gene: TRBJ2-1
clone size: NA
V gene: TRBV7-7
D gene: TRBD2
CDR3 DNA: TGTGCTAGCAGCTCCGGACTAGCGGGCTCCTACAATGAGCAGTTCTTC
CDR3 protein: CASSSGLAGSYNEQFF

J gene: TRBJ1-6
clone size: NA
V gene: TRBV30
D gene: NA
CDR3 DNA: TGTGCCTGCGGGACGGCCTTCAATTCACCCCTCCACTTT
CDR3 protein: CACGTAFNSPLHF

J gene: TRBJ1-1
clone size: NA
V gene: TRBV7-2
D gene: TRBD1
CDR3 DNA: TGTGCCAGCAGCTTAGGACAGGGGGCTTGGGGCACTGAAGCTTTCTTT
CDR3 protein: CASSLGQGAWGTEAFF

J gene: TRBJ1-1
clone size: NA
V gene: TRBV2
D gene: NA
CDR3 DNA: TGTGCCAGCAGCGCGACAGAGAACACTGAAGCTTTCTTT
CDR3 protein: CASSATENTEAFF

J gene: TRBJ1-3
clone size: NA
V gene: TRBV7-8
D gene: TRBD1
CDR3 DNA: TGTGCCAGCAGCGTTACCTGGTGGGGACAGGCTGGAAACACCATATATTTT
CDR3 protein: CASSVTWWGQAGNTIYF

J gene: TRBJ1-1
clone size: NA
V gene: TRBV5-1
D gene: NA
CDR3 DNA: TGCGCCAGCAGCCCCGCCTCCGCGGGAAGCACTGAAGCTTTCTTT
CDR3 protein: CASSPASAGSTEAFF

J gene: TRBJ1-3
clone size: NA
V gene: TRBV6-1
D gene: NA
CDR3 DNA: TGTGCCAGCAGTGAATGGAGCACCATATATTTT
CDR3 protein: CASSEWSTIYF

J gene: TRBJ2-5
clone size: NA
V gene: TRBV28
D gene: TRBD2
CDR3 DNA: TGTGCCAGCAGCCCCGGGGGGGCCGCCATTAAGACCCAGTACTTC
CDR3 protein: CASSPGGAAIKTQYF

J gene: TRBJ2-7
clone size: NA
V gene: TRBV6-1
D gene: TRBD1
CDR3 DNA: TGTGCCAGCAGGGGACAGGGCCGCTACGAGCAGTACTTC
CDR3 protein: CASRGQGRYEQYF

J gene: TRBJ2-1
clone size: NA
V gene: TRBV7-2
D gene: NA
CDR3 DNA: TGTGCCAGCAGCTTACGCGCTTCCTCTAACTACAATGAGCAGTTCTTC
CDR3 protein: CASSLRASSNYNEQFF

J gene: TRBJ1-2
clone size: NA
V gene: TRBV18
D gene: TRBD1
CDR3 DNA: TGTGCCAGCTATGGGACAGGGCGCCCTACCTATGGCTACACCTTC
CDR3 protein: CASYGTGRPTYGYTF

J gene: TRBJ2-1
clone size: NA
V gene: TRBV5-4
D gene: TRBD2
CDR3 DNA: TGTGCCAGCAGCCCGCGGGGGGGGGAGTTAGGCCCCAATGAGCAGTTCTTC
CDR3 protein: CASSPRGGELGPNEQFF

J gene: TRBJ1-4
clone size: NA
V gene: TRBV7-9
D gene: NA
CDR3 DNA: TGTGCCAGCAGCTTAGTGAGTGAAAAACTGTTTTTT
CDR3 protein: CASSLVSEKLFF

J gene: TRBJ1-6
clone size: NA
V gene: TRBV2
D gene: NA
CDR3 DNA: TGTGCCAGCAGTGATCAGGGCTGGGGTTATTCACCCCTCCACTTT
CDR3 protein: CASSDQGWGYSPLHF

J gene: TRBJ1-4
clone size: NA
V gene: TRBV28
D gene: NA
CDR3 DNA: TGTGCCAGCAGTTTATCCAGGGTTCAATGGGAAAAACTGTTTTTT
CDR3 protein: CASSLSRVQWEKLFF

J gene: TRBJ2-2
clone size: NA
V gene: TRBV7-2
D gene: TRBD1
CDR3 DNA: TGTGCCAGCAGCCCAGGACAGGGTTTGTCCGGGGAGCTGTTTTTT
CDR3 protein: CASSPGQGLSGELFF

J gene: TRBJ1-4
clone size: NA
V gene: TRBV7-6
D gene: NA
CDR3 DNA: TGTGCCAGCAGATTTTCGGGGAACACTAATGAAAAACTGTTTTTT
CDR3 protein: CASRFSGNTNEKLFF

J gene: TRBJ1-4
clone size: NA
V gene: TRBV2
D gene: TRBD1
CDR3 DNA: TGTGCCAGCAGAGACGGACAGGCCCAGGGGGAAAAACTGTTTTTT
CDR3 protein: CASRDGQAQGEKLFF

J gene: TRBJ1-5
clone size: NA
V gene: TRBV19
D gene: NA
CDR3 DNA: TGTGCCAGTAGTATTAAGTCTGGGTTTGGCAATCAGCCCCAGCATTTT
CDR3 protein: CASSIKSGFGNQPQHF

J gene: TRBJ1-6
clone size: NA
V gene: TRBV2
D gene: NA
CDR3 DNA: TGTGCCAGCAGTGATGCGAGCTCCTATAATTCACCCCTCCACTTT
CDR3 protein: CASSDASSYNSPLHF

J gene: TRBJ2-2
clone size: NA
V gene: TRBV19
D gene: TRBD2
CDR3 DNA: TGTGCCAGTTTTTCCTCTCGGGGGGGCAACACCGGGGAGCTGTTTTTT
CDR3 protein: CASFSSRGGNTGELFF

J gene: TRBJ1-2
clone size: NA
V gene: TRBV6-1
D gene: NA
CDR3 DNA: TGTGCCAGCAGTGATCCGGTGGCTCACAACTATGGCTACACCTTC
CDR3 protein: CASSDPVAHNYGYTF

J gene: TRBJ1-1
clone size: NA
V gene: TRBV5-4
D gene: TRBD1
CDR3 DNA: TGTGCCAGCAGCTTAGGGACAGGGAACACTGAAGCTTTCTTT
CDR3 protein: CASSLGTGNTEAFF

J gene: TRBJ2-1
clone size: NA
V gene: TRBV6-1
D gene: TRBD1
CDR3 DNA: TGTGCCAGCAGTGGGGGGACAGCTAATGAGCAGTTCTTC
CDR3 protein: CASSGGTANEQFF

J gene: TRBJ1-2
clone size: few
V gene: TRBV5-5
D gene: NA
CDR3 DNA: TGTGCCAGCAGCTTTGCCATGGACTATGGCTACACCTTC
CDR3 protein: CASSFAMDYGYTF

J gene: TRBJ1-2
clone size: NA
V gene: TRBV7-3
D gene: TRBD1
CDR3 DNA: TGTGCCAGCAGCCCCGGACAGGGGATACCATATGGCTACACCTTC
CDR3 protein: CASSPGQGIPYGYTF

J gene: TRBJ2-7
clone size: NA
V gene: TRBV5-4
D gene: NA
CDR3 DNA: TGTGCCAGCAGCTTGGGTGGAAACTCCTACGAGCAGTACTTC
CDR3 protein: CASSLGGNSYEQYF

J gene: TRBJ2-4
clone size: NA
V gene: TRBV6-1
D gene: NA
CDR3 DNA: TGTGCCAGCAGTGACCCAAGGGACGGGGCCAAAAACATTCAGTACTTC
CDR3 protein: CASSDPRDGAKNIQYF

J gene: TRBJ2-7
clone size: NA
V gene: TRBV28
D gene: TRBD2
CDR3 DNA: TGTGCCAGCAAATCCGCCCAGGCTAGCGGGAAGGGCGAGCAGTACTTC
CDR3 protein: CASKSAQASGKGEQYF

J gene: TRBJ1-3
clone size: NA
V gene: TRBV7-2
D gene: NA
CDR3 DNA: TGTGCCAGCAGCTCACAGGGTTCCACACCTGGAAACACCATATATTTT
CDR3 protein: CASSSQGSTPGNTIYF

J gene: TRBJ2-7
clone size: NA
V gene: TRBV2
D gene: NA
CDR3 DNA: TGTGCCAGCAGTTATACAACCTACGAGCAGTACTTC
CDR3 protein: CASSYTTYEQYF

J gene: TRBJ2-7
clone size: NA
V gene: TRBV6-6
D gene: TRBD2
CDR3 DNA: TGTGCCAGCAGAATCGGACTAGCGGGGTCCTACGAGCAGTACTTC
CDR3 protein: CASRIGLAGSYEQYF

J gene: TRBJ1-1
clone size: NA
V gene: TRBV9
D gene: NA
CDR3 DNA: TGTGCCAGCAGCGCGGACGTCATGAACACTGAAGCTTTCTTT
CDR3 protein: CASSADVMNTEAFF

J gene: TRBJ1-2
clone size: few
V gene: TRBV5-1
D gene: NA
CDR3 DNA: TGCGCCAGCAGCCCTGGCGTGGGGGGACCCTATGGCTACACCTTC
CDR3 protein: CASSPGVGGPYGYTF

J gene: TRBJ2-1
clone size: NA
V gene: TRBV7-2
D gene: TRBD1
CDR3 DNA: TGTGCCAGCAGCCTCAGACAGGGGAATGAGCAGTTCTTC
CDR3 protein: CASSLRQGNEQFF

J gene: TRBJ1-2
clone size: NA
V gene: TRBV5-4
D gene: NA
CDR3 DNA: TGTGCCAGCAGCTTGGGCCACGGTCCTAACTATGGCTACACCTTC
CDR3 protein: CASSLGHGPNYGYTF

J gene: TRBJ2-3
clone size: NA
V gene: TRBV25-1
D gene: NA
CDR3 DNA: TGTGCCAGCAGTGAAGCCGGTGCGGGTGGGGACACAGATACGCAGTATTTT
CDR3 protein: CASSEAGAGGDTDTQYF

J gene: TRBJ1-1
clone size: once
V gene: TRBV5-4
D gene: TRBD1
CDR3 DNA: TGTGCCAGCAGCCGAACAGGGGCGACGAACACTGAAGCTTTCTTT
CDR3 protein: CASSRTGATNTEAFF

J gene: TRBJ2-7
clone size: NA
V gene: TRBV6-5
D gene: NA
CDR3 DNA: TGTGCCAGCAGTTACCTGCGGGCCGCACAGACCTACGAGCAGTACTTC
CDR3 protein: CASSYLRAAQTYEQYF

J gene: TRBJ2-2
clone size: NA
V gene: TRBV5-1
D gene: NA
CDR3 DNA: TGCGCCAGCAGCTTGGGTTCAGGGGCGAACACCGGGGAGCTGTTTTTT
CDR3 protein: CASSLGSGANTGELFF

J gene: TRBJ2-7
clone size: NA
V gene: TRBV7-2
D gene: NA
CDR3 DNA: TGTGCCAGCAGCTTCGTGGCCAGCCTCCCCTACGAGCAGTACTTC
CDR3 protein: CASSFVASLPYEQYF

J gene: TRBJ2-1
clone size: NA
V gene: TRBV2
D gene: NA
CDR3 DNA: TGTGCCAGCAGCTGGGACTCCTCGGGCAATGAGCAGTTCTTC
CDR3 protein: CASSWDSSGNEQFF

J gene: TRBJ1-6
clone size: NA
V gene: TRBV4-3
D gene: NA
CDR3 DNA: TGCGCCAGCAGCCAAGATTGGACCGCCAATTCACCCCTCCACTTT
CDR3 protein: CASSQDWTANSPLHF

J gene: TRBJ2-7
clone size: NA
V gene: TRBV30
D gene: NA
CDR3 DNA: TGTGCCTGGAGTCGGGGTTTTAGCTACGAGCAGTACTTC
CDR3 protein: CAWSRGFSYEQYF

J gene: TRBJ2-1
clone size: NA
V gene: TRBV5-1
D gene: NA
CDR3 DNA: TGCGCCAGCAGCATGGGCTCCAACAATGAGCAGTTCTTC
CDR3 protein: CASSMGSNNEQFF

J gene: TRBJ1-5
clone size: NA
V gene: TRBV6-5
D gene: TRBD1
CDR3 DNA: TGTGCCAGCAGACCTGACAGGGGAAATCAGCCCCAGCATTTT
CDR3 protein: CASRPDRGNQPQHF

J gene: TRBJ2-1
clone size: NA
V gene: TRBV13
D gene: NA
CDR3 DNA: TGTGCCAGCAGCTTAGGGGGGGTCGCGGCGTACAATGAGCAGTTCTTC
CDR3 protein: CASSLGGVAAYNEQFF

J gene: TRBJ1-5
clone size: NA
V gene: TRBV19
D gene: TRBD1
CDR3 DNA: TGTGCCAGTAGTAAGGGACAGGGGAGTCAGCCCCAGCATTTT
CDR3 protein: CASSKGQGSQPQHF

J gene: TRBJ2-7
clone size: few
V gene: TRBV6-1
D gene: NA
CDR3 DNA: TGTGCCAGCAGTGACTCCCCTCCTATCTTCGAGCAGTACTTC
CDR3 protein: CASSDSPPIFEQYF

J gene: TRBJ2-3
clone size: once
V gene: TRBV7-8
D gene: NA
CDR3 DNA: TGTGCCAGCAGCTTAGCGGAGGGCCGCACAGATACGCAGTATTTT
CDR3 protein: CASSLAEGRTDTQYF

J gene: TRBJ2-2
clone size: NA
V gene: TRBV7-7
D gene: TRBD1
CDR3 DNA: TGTGCCAGCAGCCACGGGACAGGGGGTCTCGGGGAGCTGTTTTTT
CDR3 protein: CASSHGTGGLGELFF

J gene: TRBJ1-4
clone size: NA
V gene: TRBV6-5
D gene: TRBD1
CDR3 DNA: TGTGCCAGCAGTTACTCGAGGCAGGGGACAGCTGAAAAACTGTTTTTT
CDR3 protein: CASSYSRQGTAEKLFF

J gene: TRBJ2-1
clone size: NA
V gene: TRBV7-3
D gene: TRBD2
CDR3 DNA: TGTGCCAGCAGCCCCCCCGGGGGGAATGAGCAGTTCTTC
CDR3 protein: CASSPPGGNEQFF

J gene: TRBJ2-3
clone size: NA
V gene: TRBV7-9
D gene: TRBD2
CDR3 DNA: TGTGCCAGCAGGGTAGCGGGCACTAGCACAGATACGCAGTATTTT
CDR3 protein: CASRVAGTSTDTQYF